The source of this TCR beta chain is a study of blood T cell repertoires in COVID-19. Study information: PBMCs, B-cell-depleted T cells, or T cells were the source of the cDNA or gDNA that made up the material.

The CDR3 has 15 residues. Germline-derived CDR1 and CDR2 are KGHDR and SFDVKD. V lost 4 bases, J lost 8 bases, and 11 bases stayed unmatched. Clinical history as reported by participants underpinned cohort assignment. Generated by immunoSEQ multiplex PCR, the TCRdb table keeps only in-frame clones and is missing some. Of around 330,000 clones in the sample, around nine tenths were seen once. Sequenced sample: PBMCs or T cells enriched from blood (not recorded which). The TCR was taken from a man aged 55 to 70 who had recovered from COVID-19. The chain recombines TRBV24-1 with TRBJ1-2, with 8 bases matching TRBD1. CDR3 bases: TGTGCCACCAGTGACAGGGACAGGAGCCGGCGGGGCTACACCTTC. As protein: CATSDRDRSRRGYTF.